This T cell receptor beta chain was profiled in a study of blood T cells in healthy people across ages. Looked up from germline, CDR1 is LNHNV and CDR2 is YYDKDF (reference sequence). This CDR3 has 15 amino acids. Between the trimmed V and J ends, which lost 0 bases and 1 base, there was a span of 10 bases. Through a sample-barcoded 5' primer and a J-beta primer mix, a second PCR was run for roughly 6 to 11 cycles. TCRdb fed the 5' RACE reads into MiXCR, producing one record per CDR3 protein. The table includes hundreds of thousands of distinct CDR3 sequences, roughly 21% detected once. This clonotype has more than one count but fewer than ten. Each sample yielded at least 5 micrograms of PBMC total RNA.

V gene TRBV15 combines with J gene TRBJ2-7, with D perhaps being TRBD1 or TRBD2 (6 bases each). This TCR derives from a man between 65 and 85 years old in good health. The sample taken for sequencing was blood. As DNA, the CDR3 is TGTGCCACCAGCAGAGATGAAGGGGGGTCCTACGAGCAGTACTTC. Amino acid sequence: CATSRDEGGSYEQYF.